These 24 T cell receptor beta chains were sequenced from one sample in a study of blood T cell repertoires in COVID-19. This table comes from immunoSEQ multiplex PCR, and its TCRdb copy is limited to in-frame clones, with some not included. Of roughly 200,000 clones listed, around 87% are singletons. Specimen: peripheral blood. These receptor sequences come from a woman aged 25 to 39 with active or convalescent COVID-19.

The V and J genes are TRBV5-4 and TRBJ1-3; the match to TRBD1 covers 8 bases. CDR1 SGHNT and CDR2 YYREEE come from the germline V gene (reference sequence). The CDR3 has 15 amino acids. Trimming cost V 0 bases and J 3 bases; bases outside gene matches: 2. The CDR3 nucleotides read TGTGCCAGCAGCTTGGCCGGGACAGGTGGAAACACCATATATTTT. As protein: CASSLAGTGGNTIYF.

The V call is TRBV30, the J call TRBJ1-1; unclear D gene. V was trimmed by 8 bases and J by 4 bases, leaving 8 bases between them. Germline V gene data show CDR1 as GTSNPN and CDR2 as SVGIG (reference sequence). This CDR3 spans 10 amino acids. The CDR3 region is CAGRGTEAFF. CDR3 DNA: TGTGCCGGTCGGGGCACTGAAGCTTTCTTT.

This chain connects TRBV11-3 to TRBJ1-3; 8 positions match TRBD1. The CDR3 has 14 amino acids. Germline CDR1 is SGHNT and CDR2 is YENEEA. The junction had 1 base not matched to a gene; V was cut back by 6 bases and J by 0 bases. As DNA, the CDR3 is TGTGCCAGCAGAACAGGGGGCTCTGGAAACACCATATATTTT. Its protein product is CASRTGGSGNTIYF.

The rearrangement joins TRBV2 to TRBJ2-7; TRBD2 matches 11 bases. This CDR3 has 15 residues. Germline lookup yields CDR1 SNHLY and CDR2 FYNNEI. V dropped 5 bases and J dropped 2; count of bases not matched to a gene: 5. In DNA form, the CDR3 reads TGTGCCAGCAGTCCCTCTAGCGGGAGGCCCTACGAGCAGTACTTC. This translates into CASSPSSGRPYEQYF.

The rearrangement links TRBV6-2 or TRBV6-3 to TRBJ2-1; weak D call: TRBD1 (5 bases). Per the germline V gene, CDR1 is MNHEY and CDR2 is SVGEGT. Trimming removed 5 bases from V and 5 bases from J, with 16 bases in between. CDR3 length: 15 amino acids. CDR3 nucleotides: TGTGCCAGCAGTAGACAGCAGATAACTAACAATGAGCAGTTCTTC. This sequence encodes CASSRQQITNNEQFF.

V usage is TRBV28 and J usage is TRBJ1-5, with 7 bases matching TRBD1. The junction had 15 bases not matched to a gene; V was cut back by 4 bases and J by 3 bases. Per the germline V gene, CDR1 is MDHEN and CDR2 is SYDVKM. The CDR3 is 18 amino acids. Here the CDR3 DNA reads TGTGCCAGCAGTTCTGTAACCCGACAGGGAACGAACAATCAGCCCCAGCATTTT. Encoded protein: CASSSVTRQGTNNQPQHF.

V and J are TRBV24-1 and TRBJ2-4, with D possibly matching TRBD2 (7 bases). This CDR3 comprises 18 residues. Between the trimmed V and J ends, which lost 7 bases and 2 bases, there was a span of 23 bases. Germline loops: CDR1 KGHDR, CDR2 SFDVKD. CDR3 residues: CATREGEGGSATKNIQYF. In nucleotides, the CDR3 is TGTGCCACCAGGGAGGGGGAGGGGGGCTCGGCAACCAAAAACATTCAGTACTTC.

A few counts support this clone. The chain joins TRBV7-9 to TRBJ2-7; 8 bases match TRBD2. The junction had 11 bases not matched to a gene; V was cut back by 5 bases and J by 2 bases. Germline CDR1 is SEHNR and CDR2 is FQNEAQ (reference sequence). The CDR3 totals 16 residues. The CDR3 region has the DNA TGTGCCAGCAGCACTAGGGGGACTAGTAACACCTACGAGCAGTACTTC. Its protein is CASSTRGTSNTYEQYF.

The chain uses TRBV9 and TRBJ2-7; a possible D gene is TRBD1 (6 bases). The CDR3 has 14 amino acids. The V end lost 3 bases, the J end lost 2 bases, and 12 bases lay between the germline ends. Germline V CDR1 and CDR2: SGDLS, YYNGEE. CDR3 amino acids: CASSETGTPYEQYF. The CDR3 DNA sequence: TGTGCCAGCAGCGAAACCGGGACACCCTACGAGCAGTACTTC.

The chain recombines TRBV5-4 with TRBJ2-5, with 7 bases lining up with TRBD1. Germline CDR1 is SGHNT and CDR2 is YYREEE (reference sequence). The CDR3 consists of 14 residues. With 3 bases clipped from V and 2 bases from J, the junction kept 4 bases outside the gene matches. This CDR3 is CASSSDRAQETQYF. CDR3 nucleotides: TGTGCCAGCAGCTCCGACAGGGCTCAAGAGACCCAGTACTTC.

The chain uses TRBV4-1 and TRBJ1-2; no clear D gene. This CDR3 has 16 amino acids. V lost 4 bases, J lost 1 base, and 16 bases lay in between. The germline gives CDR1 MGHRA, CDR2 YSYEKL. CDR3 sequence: CASSPVGLQDNYGYTF. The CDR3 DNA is TGCGCCAGCAGCCCTGTCGGACTCCAGGATAACTATGGCTACACCTTC.

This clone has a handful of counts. CDR3 DNA: TGTGCCAGCAGTTGGGACAGGGCCTCTGGCTACACCTTC. Amino acids: CASSWDRASGYTF. The chain recombines TRBV2 with TRBJ1-2, with TRBD1 matching 9 bases. Germline values: CDR1 SNHLY, CDR2 FYNNEI. This CDR3 has 13 residues. V was pared by 5 bases and J by 7 bases, with 5 bases of the junction left unmatched.

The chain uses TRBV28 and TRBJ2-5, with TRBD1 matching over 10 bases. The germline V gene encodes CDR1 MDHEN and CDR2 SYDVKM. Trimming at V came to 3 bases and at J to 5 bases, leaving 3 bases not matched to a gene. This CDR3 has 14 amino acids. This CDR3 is CASSFGTGVETQYF. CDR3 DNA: TGTGCCAGCAGTTTTGGGACAGGGGTGGAGACCCAGTACTTC.

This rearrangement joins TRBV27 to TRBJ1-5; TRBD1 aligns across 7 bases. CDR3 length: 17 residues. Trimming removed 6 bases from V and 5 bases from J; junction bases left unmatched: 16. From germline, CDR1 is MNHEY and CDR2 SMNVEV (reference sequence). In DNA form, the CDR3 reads TGTGCCAGCAGCCTCTGGGCCAGGGGGACCCCTCATCAGCCCCAGCATTTT. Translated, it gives CASSLWARGTPHQPQHF.

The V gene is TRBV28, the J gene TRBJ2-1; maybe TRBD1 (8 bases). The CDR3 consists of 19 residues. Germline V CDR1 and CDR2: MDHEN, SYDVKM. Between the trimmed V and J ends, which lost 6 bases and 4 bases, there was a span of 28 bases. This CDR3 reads CASSLPRTGRGGGYNEQFF. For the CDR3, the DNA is TGTGCCAGCAGCCTACCCCGGACAGGGCGGGGAGGGGGTTACAATGAGCAGTTCTTC. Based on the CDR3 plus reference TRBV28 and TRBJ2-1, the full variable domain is DVKVTQSSRYLVKRTGEKVFLECVQDMDHENMFWYRQDPGLGLRLIYFSYDVKMKEKGDIPEGYSVSREKKERFSLILESASTNQTSMYLCASSLPRTGRGGGYNEQFFGPGTRLTVL.

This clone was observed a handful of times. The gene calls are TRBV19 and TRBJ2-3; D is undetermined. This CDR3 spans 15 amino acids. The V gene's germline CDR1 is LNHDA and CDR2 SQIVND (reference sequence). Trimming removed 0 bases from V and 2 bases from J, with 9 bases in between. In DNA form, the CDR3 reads TGTGCCAGTAGTATAGATAACGGGTACACAGATACGCAGTATTTT. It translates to CASSIDNGYTDTQYF. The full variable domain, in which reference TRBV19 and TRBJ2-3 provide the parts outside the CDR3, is DGGITQSPKYLFRKEGQNVTLSCEQNLNHDAMYWYRQDPGQGLRLIYYSQIVNDFQKGDIAEGYSVSREKKESFPLTVTSAQKNPTAFYLCASSIDNGYTDTQYFGPGTRLTVL.

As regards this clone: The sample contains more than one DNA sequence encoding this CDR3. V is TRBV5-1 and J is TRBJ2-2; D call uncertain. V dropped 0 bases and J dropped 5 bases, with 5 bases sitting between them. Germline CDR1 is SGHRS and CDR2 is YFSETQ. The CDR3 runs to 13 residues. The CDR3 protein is CASSLAGTGELFF. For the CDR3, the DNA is TGCGCCAGCAGCTTGGCCGGTACCGGGGAGCTGTTTTTT.

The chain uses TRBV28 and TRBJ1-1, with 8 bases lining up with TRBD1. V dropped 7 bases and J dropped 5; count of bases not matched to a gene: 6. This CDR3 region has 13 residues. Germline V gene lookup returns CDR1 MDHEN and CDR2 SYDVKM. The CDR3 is CASKPTGGTEAFF. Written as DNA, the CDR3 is TGTGCCAGCAAACCAACAGGGGGAACTGAAGCTTTCTTT.

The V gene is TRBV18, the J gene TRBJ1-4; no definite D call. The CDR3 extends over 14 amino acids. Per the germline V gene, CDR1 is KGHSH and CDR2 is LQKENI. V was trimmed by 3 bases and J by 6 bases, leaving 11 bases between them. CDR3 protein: CASSPSEPDEKLFF. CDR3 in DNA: TGTGCCAGCTCACCTTCGGAGCCTGATGAAAAACTGTTTTTT.

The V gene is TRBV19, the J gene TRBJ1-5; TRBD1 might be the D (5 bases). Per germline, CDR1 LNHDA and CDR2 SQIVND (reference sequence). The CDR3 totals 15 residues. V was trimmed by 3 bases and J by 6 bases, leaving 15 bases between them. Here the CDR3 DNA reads TGTGCCAGTAGTATTTCCGACAGTCCCCTTCAGCCCCAGCATTTT. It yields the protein CASSISDSPLQPQHF.

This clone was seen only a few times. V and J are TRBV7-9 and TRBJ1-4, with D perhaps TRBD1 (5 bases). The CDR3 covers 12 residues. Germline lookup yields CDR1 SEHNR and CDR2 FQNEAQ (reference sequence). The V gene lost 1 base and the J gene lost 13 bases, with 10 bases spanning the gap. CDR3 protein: CASSLDVGGLFF. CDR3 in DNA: TGTGCCAGCAGCTTAGATGTGGGGGGACTGTTTTTT.

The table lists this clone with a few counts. The CDR3 loop is CASSFRAGTDTQYF. The CDR3 DNA reads TGTGCCAGCAGCTTTAGAGCGGGCACAGATACGCAGTATTTT. This chain joins TRBV5-4 and TRBJ2-3, with D perhaps TRBD2 (5 bases). Looked up from germline, CDR1 is SGHNT and CDR2 is YYREEE (reference sequence). This CDR3 is 14 amino acids long. The V and J ends lost 2 bases and 1 base respectively, with 8 bases between them.

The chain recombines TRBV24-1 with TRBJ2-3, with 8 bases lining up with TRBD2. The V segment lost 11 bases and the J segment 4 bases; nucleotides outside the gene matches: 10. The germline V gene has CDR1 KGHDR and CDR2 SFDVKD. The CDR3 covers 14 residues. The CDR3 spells CAIGGRGAPDTQYF. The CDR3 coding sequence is TGTGCCATCGGCGGGCGGGGGGCCCCAGATACGCAGTATTTT.

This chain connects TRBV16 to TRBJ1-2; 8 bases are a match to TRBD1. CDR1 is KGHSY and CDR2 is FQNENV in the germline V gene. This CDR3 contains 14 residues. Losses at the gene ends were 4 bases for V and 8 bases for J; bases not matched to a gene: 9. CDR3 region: CASSPNGRGLGYTF. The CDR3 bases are TGTGCCAGCAGCCCGAATGGCAGGGGGCTGGGCTACACCTTC. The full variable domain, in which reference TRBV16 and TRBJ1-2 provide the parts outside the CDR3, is GEEVAQTPKHLVRGEGQKAKLYCAPIKGHSYVFWYQQVLKNEFKFLISFQNENVFDETGMPKERFSAKCLPNSPCSLEIQATKLEDSAVYFCASSPNGRGLGYTFGSGTRLTVV.